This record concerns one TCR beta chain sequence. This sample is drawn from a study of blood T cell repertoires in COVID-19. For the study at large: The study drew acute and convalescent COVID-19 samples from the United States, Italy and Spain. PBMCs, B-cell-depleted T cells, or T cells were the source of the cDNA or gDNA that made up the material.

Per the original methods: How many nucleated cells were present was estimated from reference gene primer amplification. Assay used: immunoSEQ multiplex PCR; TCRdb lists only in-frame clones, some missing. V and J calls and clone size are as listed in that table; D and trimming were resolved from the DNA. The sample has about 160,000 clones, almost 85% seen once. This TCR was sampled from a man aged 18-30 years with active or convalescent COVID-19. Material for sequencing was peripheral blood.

The DNA for the CDR3 is TGTGCCAGCAGTTACATTTCCCGGACAGCCTCCTACGAGCAGTACTTC. Encoded protein: CASSYISRTASYEQYF. The chain links TRBV6-5 to TRBJ2-7, with a weak D call TRBD1 (6 bases). V was shortened by 2 bases and J by 0 bases, with 14 bases between the two germline ends. CDR1 and CDR2 from the germline V gene are MNHEY and SVGAGI. This CDR3 contains 16 residues.